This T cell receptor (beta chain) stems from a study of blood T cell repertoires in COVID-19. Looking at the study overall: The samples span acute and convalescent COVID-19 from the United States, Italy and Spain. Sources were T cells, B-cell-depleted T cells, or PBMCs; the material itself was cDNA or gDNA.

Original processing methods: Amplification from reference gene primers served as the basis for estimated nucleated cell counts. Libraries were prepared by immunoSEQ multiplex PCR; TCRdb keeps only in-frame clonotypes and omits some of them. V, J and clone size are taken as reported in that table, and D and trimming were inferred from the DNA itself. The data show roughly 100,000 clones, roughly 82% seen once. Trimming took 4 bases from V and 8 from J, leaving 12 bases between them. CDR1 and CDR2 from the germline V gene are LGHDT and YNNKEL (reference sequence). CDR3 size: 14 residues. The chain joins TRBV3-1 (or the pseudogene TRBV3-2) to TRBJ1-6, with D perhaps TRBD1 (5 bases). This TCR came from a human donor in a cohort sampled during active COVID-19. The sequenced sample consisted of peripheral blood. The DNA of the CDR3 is TGTGCCAGCAGCCCAGCCTGGGGGGATTCACCCCTCCACTTT. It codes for CASSPAWGDSPLHF.